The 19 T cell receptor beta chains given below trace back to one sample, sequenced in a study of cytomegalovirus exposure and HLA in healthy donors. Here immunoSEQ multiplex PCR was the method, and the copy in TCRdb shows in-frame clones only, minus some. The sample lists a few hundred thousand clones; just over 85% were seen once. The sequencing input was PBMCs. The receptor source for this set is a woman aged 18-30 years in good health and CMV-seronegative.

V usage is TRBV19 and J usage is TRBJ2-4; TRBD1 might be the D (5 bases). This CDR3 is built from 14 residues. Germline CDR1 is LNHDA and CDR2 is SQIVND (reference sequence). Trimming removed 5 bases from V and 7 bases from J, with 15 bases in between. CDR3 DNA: TGTGCCAGTAGTGTTCAGGGTGGTGAGAACATTCAGTACTTC. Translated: CASSVQGGENIQYF.

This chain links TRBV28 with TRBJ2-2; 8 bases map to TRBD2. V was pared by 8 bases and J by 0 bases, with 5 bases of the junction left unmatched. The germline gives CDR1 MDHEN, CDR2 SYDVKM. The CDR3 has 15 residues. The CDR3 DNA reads TGTGCCAGCCGCCATAGCGGGACGAACACCGGGGAGCTGTTTTTT. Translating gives CASRHSGTNTGELFF. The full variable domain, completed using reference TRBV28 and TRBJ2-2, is DVKVTQSSRYLVKRTGEKVFLECVQDMDHENMFWYRQDPGLGLRLIYFSYDVKMKEKGDIPEGYSVSREKKERFSLILESASTNQTSMYLCASRHSGTNTGELFFGEGSRLTVL.

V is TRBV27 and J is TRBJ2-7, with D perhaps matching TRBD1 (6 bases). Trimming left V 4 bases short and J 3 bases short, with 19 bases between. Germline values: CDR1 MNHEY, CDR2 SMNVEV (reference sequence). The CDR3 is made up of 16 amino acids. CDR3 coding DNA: TGTGCCAGCAGTTCCCCAATACGAGGGGGTGGCTACGAGCAGTACTTC. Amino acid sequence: CASSSPIRGGGYEQYF.

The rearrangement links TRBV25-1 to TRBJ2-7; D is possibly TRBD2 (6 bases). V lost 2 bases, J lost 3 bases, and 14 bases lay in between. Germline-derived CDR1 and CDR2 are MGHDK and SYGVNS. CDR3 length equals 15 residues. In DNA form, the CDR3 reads TGTGCCAGCAGTGAAGCGGGACCTACAATCTACGAGCAGTACTTC. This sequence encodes CASSEAGPTIYEQYF.

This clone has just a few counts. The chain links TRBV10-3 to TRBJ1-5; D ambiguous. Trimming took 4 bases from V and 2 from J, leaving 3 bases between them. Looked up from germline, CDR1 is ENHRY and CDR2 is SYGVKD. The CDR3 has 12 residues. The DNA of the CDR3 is TGTGCCATCAGTGGAGGCAATCAGCCCCAGCATTTT. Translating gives CAISGGNQPQHF.

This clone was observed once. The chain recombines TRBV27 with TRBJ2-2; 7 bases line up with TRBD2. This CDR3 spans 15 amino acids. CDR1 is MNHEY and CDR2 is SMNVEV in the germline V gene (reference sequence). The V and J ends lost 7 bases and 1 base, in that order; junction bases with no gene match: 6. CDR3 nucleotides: TGTGCCAGCATATCACTAGCGCTGAACACCGGGGAGCTGTTTTTT. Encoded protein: CASISLALNTGELFF.

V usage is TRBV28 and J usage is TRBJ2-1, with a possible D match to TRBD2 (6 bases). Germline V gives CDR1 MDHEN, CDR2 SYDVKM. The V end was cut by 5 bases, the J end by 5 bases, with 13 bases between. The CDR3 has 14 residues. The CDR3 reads CASSEATGDNEQFF. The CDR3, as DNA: TGTGCCAGCAGTGAAGCTACGGGGGACAATGAGCAGTTCTTC.

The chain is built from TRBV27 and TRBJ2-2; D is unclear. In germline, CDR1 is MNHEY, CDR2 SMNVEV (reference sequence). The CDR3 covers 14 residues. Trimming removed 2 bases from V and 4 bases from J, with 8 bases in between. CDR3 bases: TGTGCCAGCAGTTTAGCACACCTCACCGGGGAGCTGTTTTTT. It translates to CASSLAHLTGELFF.

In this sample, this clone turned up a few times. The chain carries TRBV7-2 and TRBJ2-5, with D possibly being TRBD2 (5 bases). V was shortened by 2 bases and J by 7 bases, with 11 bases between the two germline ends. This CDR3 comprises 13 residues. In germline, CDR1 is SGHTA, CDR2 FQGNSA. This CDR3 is CASSLLRSGTQYF. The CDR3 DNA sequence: TGTGCCAGCAGCTTACTGCGGAGCGGGACCCAGTACTTC. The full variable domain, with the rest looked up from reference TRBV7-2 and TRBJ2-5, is GAGVSQSPSNKVTEKGKDVELRCDPISGHTALYWYRQSLGQGLEFLIYFQGNSAPDKSGLPSDRFSAERTGGSVSTLTIQRTQQEDSAVYLCASSLLRSGTQYFGPGTRLLVL.

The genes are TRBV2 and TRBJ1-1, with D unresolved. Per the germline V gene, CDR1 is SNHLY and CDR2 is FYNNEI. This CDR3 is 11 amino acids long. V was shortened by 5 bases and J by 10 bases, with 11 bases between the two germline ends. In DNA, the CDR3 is TGTGCCAGCAGTAAGGAGGGATCAGCTTTCTTT. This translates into CASSKEGSAFF.

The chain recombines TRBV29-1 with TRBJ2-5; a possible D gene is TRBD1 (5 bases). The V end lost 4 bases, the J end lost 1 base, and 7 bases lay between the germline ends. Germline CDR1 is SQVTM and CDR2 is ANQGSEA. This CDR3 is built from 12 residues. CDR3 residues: CSVARVQETQYF. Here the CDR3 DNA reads TGCAGCGTTGCCAGGGTCCAAGAGACCCAGTACTTC. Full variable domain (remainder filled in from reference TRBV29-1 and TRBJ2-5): SAVISQKPSRDICQRGTSLTIQCQVDSQVTMMFWYRQQPGQSLTLIATANQGSEATYESGFVIDKFPISRPNLTFSTLTVSNMSPEDSSIYLCSVARVQETQYFGPGTRLLVL.

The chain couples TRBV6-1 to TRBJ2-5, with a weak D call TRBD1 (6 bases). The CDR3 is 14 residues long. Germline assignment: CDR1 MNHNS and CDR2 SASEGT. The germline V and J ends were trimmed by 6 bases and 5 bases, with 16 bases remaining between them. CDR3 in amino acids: CASRHTGLIETQYF. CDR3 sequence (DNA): TGTGCCAGCAGGCACACAGGGTTGATCGAGACCCAGTACTTC.

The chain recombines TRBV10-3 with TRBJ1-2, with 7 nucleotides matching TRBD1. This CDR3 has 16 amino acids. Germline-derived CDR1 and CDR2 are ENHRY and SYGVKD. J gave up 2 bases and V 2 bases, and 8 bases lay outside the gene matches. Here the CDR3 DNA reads TGTGCCATCAGTGAGGCGAGGGCAGGGGGGAACTATGGCTACACCTTC. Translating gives CAISEARAGGNYGYTF.

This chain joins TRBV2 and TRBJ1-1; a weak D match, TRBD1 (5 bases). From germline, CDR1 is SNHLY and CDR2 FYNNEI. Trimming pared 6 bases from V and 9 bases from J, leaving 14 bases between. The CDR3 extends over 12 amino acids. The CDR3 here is CASRDDRQKAFF. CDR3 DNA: TGTGCCAGCAGGGACGACAGACAGAAAGCTTTCTTT.

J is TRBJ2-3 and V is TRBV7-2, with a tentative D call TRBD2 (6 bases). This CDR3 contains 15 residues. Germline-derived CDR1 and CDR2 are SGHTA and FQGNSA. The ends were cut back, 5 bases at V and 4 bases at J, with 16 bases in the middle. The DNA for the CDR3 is TGTGCCAGCAGCACAACTAGCTTTGGCGCAGATACGCAGTATTTT. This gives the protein CASSTTSFGADTQYF.

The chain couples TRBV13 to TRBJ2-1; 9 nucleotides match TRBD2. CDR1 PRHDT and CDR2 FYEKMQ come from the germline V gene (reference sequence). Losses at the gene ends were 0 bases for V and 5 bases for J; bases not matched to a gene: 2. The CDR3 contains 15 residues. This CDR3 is CASSLGLAGNNEQFF. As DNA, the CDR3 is TGTGCCAGCAGCTTAGGGCTAGCGGGGAACAATGAGCAGTTCTTC.

CDR3 coding DNA: TGTGCCAGCAGTGCCGGGACAGGGACCCTGAACACTGAAGCTTTCTTT. Protein product: CASSAGTGTLNTEAFF. This chain connects TRBV5-4 to TRBJ1-1, with TRBD1 matching 9 bases. Germline CDR1 is SGHNT and CDR2 is YYREEE (reference sequence). The CDR3 is made up of 16 amino acids. The ends lost 5 bases at V and 0 bases at J; junction bases unmatched: 8.

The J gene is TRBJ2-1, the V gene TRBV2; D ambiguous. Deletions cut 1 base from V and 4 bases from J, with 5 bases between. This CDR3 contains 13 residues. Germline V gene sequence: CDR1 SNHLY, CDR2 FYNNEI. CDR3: CASSEELYNEQFF. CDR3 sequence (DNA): TGTGCCAGCAGTGAAGAACTTTACAATGAGCAGTTCTTC.

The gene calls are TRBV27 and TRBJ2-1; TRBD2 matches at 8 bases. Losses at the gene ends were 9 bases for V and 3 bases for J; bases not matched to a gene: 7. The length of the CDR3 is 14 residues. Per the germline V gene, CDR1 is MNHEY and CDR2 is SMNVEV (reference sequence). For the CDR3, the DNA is TGTGCCAGTAGGGGAACTAGCGGCTACAATGAGCAGTTCTTC. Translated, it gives CASRGTSGYNEQFF.